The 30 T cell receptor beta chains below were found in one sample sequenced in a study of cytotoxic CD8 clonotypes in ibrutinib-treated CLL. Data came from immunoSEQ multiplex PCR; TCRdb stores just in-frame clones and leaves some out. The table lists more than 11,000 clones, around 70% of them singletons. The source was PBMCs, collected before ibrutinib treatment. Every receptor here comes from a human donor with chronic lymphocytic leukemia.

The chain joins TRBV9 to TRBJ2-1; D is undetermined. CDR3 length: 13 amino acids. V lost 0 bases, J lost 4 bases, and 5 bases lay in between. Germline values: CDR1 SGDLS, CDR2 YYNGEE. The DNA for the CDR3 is TGTGCCAGCAGCGTAGCGCTGTACAATGAGCAGTTCTTC. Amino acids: CASSVALYNEQFF.

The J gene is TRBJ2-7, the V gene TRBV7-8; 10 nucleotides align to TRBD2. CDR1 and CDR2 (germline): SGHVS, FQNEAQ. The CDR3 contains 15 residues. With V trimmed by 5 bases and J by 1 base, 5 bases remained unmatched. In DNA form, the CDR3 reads TGTGCCAGCAGCCCTAGCGGGAGTGGTTCCTACGAGCAGTACTTC. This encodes CASSPSGSGSYEQYF.

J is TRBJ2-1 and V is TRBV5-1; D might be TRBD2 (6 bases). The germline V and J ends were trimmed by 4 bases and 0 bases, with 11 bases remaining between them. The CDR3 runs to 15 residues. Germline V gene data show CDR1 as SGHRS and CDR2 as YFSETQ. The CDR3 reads CASSPVGGSYNEQFF. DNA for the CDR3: TGCGCCAGCAGCCCGGTCGGGGGCTCCTACAATGAGCAGTTCTTC.

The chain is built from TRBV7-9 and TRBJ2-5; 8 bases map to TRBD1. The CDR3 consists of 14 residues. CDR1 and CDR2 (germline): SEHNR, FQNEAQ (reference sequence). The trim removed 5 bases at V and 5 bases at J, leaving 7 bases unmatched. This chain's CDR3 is CASSPKTGAETQYF. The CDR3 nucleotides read TGTGCCAGCAGCCCAAAGACAGGGGCCGAGACCCAGTACTTC. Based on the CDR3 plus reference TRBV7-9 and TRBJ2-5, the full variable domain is DTGVSQNPRHKITKRGQNVTFRCDPISEHNRLYWYRQTLGQGPEFLTYFQNEAQLEKSRLLSDRFSAERPKGSFSTLEIQRTEQGDSAMYLCASSPKTGAETQYFGPGTRLLVL.

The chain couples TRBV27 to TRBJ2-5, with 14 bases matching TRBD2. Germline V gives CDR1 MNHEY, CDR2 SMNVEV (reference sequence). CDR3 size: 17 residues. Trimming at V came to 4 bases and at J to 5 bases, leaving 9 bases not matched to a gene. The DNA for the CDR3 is TGTGCCAGCAGTTCCGCCTATCGACTAGCGGGAGGGGAGACCCAGTACTTC. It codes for CASSSAYRLAGGETQYF.

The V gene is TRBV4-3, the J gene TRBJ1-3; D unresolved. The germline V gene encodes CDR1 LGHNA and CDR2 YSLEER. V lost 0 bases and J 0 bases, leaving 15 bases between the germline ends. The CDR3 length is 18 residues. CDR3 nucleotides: TGCGCCAGCAGCCAAGAGCAACGGGGTTTCAACTCTGGAAACACCATATATTTT. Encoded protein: CASSQEQRGFNSGNTIYF.

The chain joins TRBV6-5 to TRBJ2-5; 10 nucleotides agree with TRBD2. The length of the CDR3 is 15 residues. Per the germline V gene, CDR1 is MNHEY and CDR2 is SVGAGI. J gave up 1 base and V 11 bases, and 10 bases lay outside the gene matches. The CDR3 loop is CAAQATSGAQETQYF. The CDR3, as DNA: TGTGCCGCCCAGGCTACTAGCGGGGCCCAAGAGACCCAGTACTTC.

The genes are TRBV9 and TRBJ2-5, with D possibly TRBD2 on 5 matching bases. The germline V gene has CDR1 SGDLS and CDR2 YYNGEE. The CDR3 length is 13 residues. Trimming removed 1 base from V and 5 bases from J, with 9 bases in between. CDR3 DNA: TGTGCCAGCAGCGTATCCCCGGGGGAGACCCAGTACTTC. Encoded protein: CASSVSPGETQYF.

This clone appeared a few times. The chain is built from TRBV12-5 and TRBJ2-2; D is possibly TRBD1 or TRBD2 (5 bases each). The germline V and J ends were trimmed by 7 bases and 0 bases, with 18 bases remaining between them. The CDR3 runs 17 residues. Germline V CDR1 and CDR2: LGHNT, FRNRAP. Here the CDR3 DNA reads TGTGCTAGTGCTTATCGACCCTGGGGGTCGAACACCGGGGAGCTGTTTTTT. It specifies CASAYRPWGSNTGELFF.

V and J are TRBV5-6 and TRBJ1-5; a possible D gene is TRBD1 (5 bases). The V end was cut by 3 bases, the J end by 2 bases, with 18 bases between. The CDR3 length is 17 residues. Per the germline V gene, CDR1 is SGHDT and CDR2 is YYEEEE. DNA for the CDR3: TGTGCCAGCAGCTGGGGGGGACCCTTAGGGGGCAATCAGCCCCAGCATTTT. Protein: CASSWGGPLGGNQPQHF.

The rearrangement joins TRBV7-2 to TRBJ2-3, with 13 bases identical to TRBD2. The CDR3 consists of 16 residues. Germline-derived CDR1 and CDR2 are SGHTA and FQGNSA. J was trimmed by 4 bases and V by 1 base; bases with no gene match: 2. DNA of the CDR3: TGTGCCAGCAGCTTAGTACTAGCGGGAGGGGCAGATACGCAGTATTTT. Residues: CASSLVLAGGADTQYF. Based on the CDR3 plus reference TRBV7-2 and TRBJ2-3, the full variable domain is GAGVSQSPSNKVTEKGKDVELRCDPISGHTALYWYRQSLGQGLEFLIYFQGNSAPDKSGLPSDRFSAERTGGSVSTLTIQRTQQEDSAVYLCASSLVLAGGADTQYFGPGTRLTVL.

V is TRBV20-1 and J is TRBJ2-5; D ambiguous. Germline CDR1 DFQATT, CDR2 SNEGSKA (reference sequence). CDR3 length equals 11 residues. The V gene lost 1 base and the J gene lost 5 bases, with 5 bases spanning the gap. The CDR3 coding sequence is TGCAGTGCTAGAGTAGTGGAGACCCAGTACTTC. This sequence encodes CSARVVETQYF.

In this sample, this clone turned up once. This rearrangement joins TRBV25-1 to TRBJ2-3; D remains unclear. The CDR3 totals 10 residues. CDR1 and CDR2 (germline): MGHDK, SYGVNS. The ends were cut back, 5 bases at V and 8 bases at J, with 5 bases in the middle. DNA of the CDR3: TGTGCCAGCAGTCCCCGTACGCAGTATTTT. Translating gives CASSPRTQYF.

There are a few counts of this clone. CDR3 nucleotides: TGCGCCAGCAGCCACCCCCGGGGGGGCGGCACAGATACGCAGTATTTT. Amino acids: CASSHPRGGGTDTQYF. The chain employs TRBV4-3 and TRBJ2-3; 8 bases are a match to TRBD2. With 3 bases clipped from V and 1 base from J, the junction kept 6 bases outside the gene matches. CDR1 and CDR2 from the germline V gene are LGHNA and YSLEER. There are 16 residues in the CDR3.

The CDR3 DNA reads TGTGCCAGCAGGACGGTGGTGGTTGGCTACACCTTC. Protein sequence: CASRTVVVGYTF. J is TRBJ1-2 and V is TRBV28; D is unclear. The CDR3 covers 12 residues. V was clipped by 6 bases and J by 7 bases, with 12 bases between them. Germline V gene sequence: CDR1 MDHEN, CDR2 SYDVKM.

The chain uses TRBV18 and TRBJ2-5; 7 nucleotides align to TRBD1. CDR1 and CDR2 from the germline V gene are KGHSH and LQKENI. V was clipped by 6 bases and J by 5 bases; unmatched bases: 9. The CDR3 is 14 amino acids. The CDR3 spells CASSRTGARETQYF. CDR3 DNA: TGTGCCAGCTCCCGGACAGGCGCGAGGGAGACCCAGTACTTC.

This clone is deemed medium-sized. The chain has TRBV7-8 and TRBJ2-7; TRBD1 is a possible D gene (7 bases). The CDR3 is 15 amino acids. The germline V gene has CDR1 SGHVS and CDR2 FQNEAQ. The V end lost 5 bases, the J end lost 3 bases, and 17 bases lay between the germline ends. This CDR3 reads CASSPRRGPIYEQYF. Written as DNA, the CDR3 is TGTGCCAGCAGCCCGCGGAGGGGGCCGATCTACGAGCAGTACTTC.

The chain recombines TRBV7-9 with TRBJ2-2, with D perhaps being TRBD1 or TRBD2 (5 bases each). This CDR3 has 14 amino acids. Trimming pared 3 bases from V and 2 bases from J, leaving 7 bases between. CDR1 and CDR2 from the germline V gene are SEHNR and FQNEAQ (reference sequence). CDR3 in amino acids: CASSFRDNTGELFF. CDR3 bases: TGTGCCAGCAGCTTCCGGGACAACACCGGGGAGCTGTTTTTT. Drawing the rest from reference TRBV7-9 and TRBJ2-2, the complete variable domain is DTGVSQNPRHKITKRGQNVTFRCDPISEHNRLYWYRQTLGQGPEFLTYFQNEAQLEKSRLLSDRFSAERPKGSFSTLEIQRTEQGDSAMYLCASSFRDNTGELFFGEGSRLTVL.

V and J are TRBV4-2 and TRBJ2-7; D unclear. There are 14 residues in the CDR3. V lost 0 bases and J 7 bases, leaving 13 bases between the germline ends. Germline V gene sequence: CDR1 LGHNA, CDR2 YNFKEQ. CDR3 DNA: TGTGCCAGCAGCCAAGATCCGGTGGGTGCGGAGCAGTACTTC. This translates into CASSQDPVGAEQYF.

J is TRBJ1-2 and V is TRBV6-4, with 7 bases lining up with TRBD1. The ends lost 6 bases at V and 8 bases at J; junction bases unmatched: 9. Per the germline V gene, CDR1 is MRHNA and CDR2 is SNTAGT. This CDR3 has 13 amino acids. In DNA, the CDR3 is TGTGCCAGCAGCCCGACAGGGACGGTGGGCTACACCTTC. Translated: CASSPTGTVGYTF.

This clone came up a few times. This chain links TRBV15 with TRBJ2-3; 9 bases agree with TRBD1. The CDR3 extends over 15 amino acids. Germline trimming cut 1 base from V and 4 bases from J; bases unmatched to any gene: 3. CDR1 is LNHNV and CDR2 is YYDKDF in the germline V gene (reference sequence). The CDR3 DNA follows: TGTGCCACCAGCAGAGGGACAGGGGAAGCAGATACGCAGTATTTT. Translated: CATSRGTGEADTQYF.

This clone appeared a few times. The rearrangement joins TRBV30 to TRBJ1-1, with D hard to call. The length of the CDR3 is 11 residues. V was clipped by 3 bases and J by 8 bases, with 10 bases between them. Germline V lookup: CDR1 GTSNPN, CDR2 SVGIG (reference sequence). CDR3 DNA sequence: TGTGCCTGGAGCTCTCGGGCGGAAGCTTTCTTT. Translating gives CAWSSRAEAFF.

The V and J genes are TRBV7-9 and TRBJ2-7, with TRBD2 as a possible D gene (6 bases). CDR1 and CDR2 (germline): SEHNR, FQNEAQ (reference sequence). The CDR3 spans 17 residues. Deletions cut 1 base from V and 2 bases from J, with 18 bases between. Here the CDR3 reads CASSLGHGSFRPYEQYF. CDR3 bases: TGTGCCAGCAGCTTAGGGCACGGGAGCTTCCGCCCCTACGAGCAGTACTTC.

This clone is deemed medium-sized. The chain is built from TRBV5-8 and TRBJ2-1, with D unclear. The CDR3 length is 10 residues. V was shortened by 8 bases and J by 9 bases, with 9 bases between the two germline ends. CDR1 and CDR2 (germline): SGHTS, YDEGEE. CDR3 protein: CARGRSEQFF. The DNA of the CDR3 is TGTGCCAGGGGCCGGAGTGAGCAGTTCTTC.

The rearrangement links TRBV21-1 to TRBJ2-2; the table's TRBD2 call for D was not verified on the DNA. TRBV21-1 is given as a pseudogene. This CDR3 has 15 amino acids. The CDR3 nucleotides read TGTGCCAGCAGCAAACTAGCGGGAGACACCGGGGAGCTGTTTTTT. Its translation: CASSKLAGDTGELFF.

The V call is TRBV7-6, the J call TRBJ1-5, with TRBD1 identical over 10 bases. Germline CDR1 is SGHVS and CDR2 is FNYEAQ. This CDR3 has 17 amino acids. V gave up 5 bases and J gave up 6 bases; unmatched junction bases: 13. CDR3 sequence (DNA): TGTGCCAGCAGCCCCCTGGGACAGGGGCCGATTGTTCAGCCCCAGCATTTT. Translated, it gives CASSPLGQGPIVQPQHF.

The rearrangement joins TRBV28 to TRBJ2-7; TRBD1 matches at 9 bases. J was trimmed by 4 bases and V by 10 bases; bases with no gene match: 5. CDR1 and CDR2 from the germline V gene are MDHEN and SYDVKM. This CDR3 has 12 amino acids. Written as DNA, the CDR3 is TGTGCCACCACGACAGGGGGGTACGAGCAGTACTTC. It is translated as CATTTGGYEQYF.

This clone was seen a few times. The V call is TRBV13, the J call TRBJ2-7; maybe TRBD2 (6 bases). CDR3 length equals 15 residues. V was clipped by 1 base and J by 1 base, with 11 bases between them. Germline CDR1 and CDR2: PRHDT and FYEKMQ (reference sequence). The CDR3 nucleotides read TGTGCCAGCAGCTTAGCGCGGGGAAGGTCCTACGAGCAGTACTTC. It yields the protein CASSLARGRSYEQYF.

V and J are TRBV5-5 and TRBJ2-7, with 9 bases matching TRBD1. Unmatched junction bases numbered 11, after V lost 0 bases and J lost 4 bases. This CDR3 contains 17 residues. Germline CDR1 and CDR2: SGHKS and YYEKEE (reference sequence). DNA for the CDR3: TGTGCCAGCAGCTTGGGGGTGGGGACAGGGTCCTTGTACGAGCAGTACTTC. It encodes CASSLGVGTGSLYEQYF.

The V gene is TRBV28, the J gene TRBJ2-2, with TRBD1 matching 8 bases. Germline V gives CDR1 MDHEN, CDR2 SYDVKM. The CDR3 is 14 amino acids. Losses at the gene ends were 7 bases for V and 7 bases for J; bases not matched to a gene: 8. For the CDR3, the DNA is TGTGCCAGCACCCGACAGGGGCCCGTCGGGGAGCTGTTTTTT. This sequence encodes CASTRQGPVGELFF. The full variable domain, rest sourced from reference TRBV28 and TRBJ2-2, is DVKVTQSSRYLVKRTGEKVFLECVQDMDHENMFWYRQDPGLGLRLIYFSYDVKMKEKGDIPEGYSVSREKKERFSLILESASTNQTSMYLCASTRQGPVGELFFGEGSRLTVL.